Listed below are T cell receptor beta chains from one sample, sequenced in a study of T-cell reconstitution after alpha-beta-depleted transplantation in children. TCRdb redid the calling of the PCR reads with MiXCR, one entry per CDR3 protein. The sample gives fewer than 400,000 distinct CDR3 sequences, roughly 21% of which show up once; approximately 9.9% is in the top ten. Here the sequenced sample was PBMCs, mostly from graft donor cells, taken 180 days after TCRalphabeta/CD19-depleted stem cell transplant. These receptors came from a male patient between 5 and 17 years old who had a stem cell transplant for acute lymphoblastic leukemia, so the T cells may come from the graft donor. CDR3s include the opening cysteine and the closing phenylalanine or tryptophan. The D gene is left open where the match is weak. A row's size may be missing; if present it is once, few, many or a size class.

few	-	TRBV5-1	TRBJ2-5	14	TGCGCCAGCAGCTTCCCGGGACGGCAAGAGACCCAGTACTTC	CASSFPGRQETQYF
few	-	TRBV18	TRBJ2-1	14	TGTGCCAGCTCACCAGGGGTAGCTGGGTATGAGCAGTTCTTC	CASSPGVAGYEQFF
-	TRBD2	TRBV5-1	TRBJ2-1	16	TGCGCCAGCAGCTTGGCCCTGATACTAGCGGGCGGTGAGCAGTTCTTC	CASSLALILAGGEQFF
once	TRBD1	TRBV3-1	TRBJ2-2	17	TGTGCCAGCAGCCTCAAGCCCACAGGGGCCGACACCGGGGAGCTGTTTTTT	CASSLKPTGADTGELFF
-	-	TRBV27	TRBJ1-5	16	TGTGCCAGCAGCCCTACACTGGGCAGAGGAGATCAGCCCCAGCATTTT	CASSPTLGRGDQPQHF
few	TRBD2	TRBV27	TRBJ2-7	15	TGTGCCAGCAGTTGCCTGGGTAGCGGGTGCTACGAGCAGTACTTC	CASSCLGSGCYEQYF
many	-	TRBV12-3/TRBV12-4	TRBJ2-5	17	TGTGCCAGCAGTTTACCGGATGGGGGGGCAGTCCAAGAGACCCAGTACTTC	CASSLPDGGAVQETQYF
few	-	TRBV7-9	TRBJ2-3	15	TGTGCCAGCAGCTTCTTGATAGCTGGGACGGATACGCAGTATTTT	CASSFLIAGTDTQYF
-	-	TRBV20-1	TRBJ2-7	16	TGCAGTGCTAGAGTATATAGGGGAGGAGGGCCCTACGAGCAGTACTTC	CSARVYRGGGPYEQYF
-	-	TRBV19	TRBJ1-5	13	TGTGCCACTTCCTTTTCGAGGTTGCAGCCCCAGCATTTT	CATSFSRLQPQHF
-	TRBD1	TRBV7-3	TRBJ2-3	14	TGTGCCAGCAGCCGAGGACAGGGGGCGGCTACGCAGTATTTT	CASSRGQGAATQYF
-	TRBD2	TRBV7-6	TRBJ2-3	15	TGTGCCAGCAGCCCACGGACTAGCTTGGGAGATACGCAGTATTTT	CASSPRTSLGDTQYF
-	-	TRBV5-1	TRBJ2-2	16	TGCGCCAGCAGCTTGAACCGGGTCCCTCAAGAGGGGGAGCTGTTTTTT	CASSLNRVPQEGELFF
-	TRBD2	TRBV10-3	TRBJ2-5	15	TGTGCCATCAGTAAAAGGGCTGCGGGGGAAGAGACCCAGTACTTC	CAISKRAAGEETQYF
-	-	TRBV7-9	TRBJ2-3	16	TGTGCCAGCAGCTTGACCATTGGGATAATCACAGATACGCAGTATTTT	CASSLTIGIITDTQYF
few	-	TRBV7-9	TRBJ2-7	13	TGTGCCAGCAGCTTACAGGGACGTTTCGAGCAGTACTTC	CASSLQGRFEQYF
-	-	TRBV5-4	TRBJ1-1	12	TGTGCCAGCAGCTTGGAGGGTCAGAAAGCTTTCTTT	CASSLEGQKAFF
few	TRBD2	TRBV24-1	TRBJ2-3	17	TGTGCCACCAGTGATCCTCGACTAGCGGGAGGGCCCGATACGCAGTATTTT	CATSDPRLAGGPDTQYF
-	TRBD1	TRBV6-5	TRBJ2-7	15	TGTGCCAGCAGTTACGACAGGGGATTCTCCTACGAGCAGTACTTC	CASSYDRGFSYEQYF
-	-	TRBV27	TRBJ2-7	16	TGTGCCAGCATTTTATCGGTTAAGGCGAGCTCCTACGAGCAGTACTTC	CASILSVKASSYEQYF
-	-	TRBV20-1	TRBJ1-6	14	TGCAGTGCATTATCAGGCCTGATCAATTCACCCCTCCACTTT	CSALSGLINSPLHF
-	TRBD2	TRBV27	TRBJ2-7	14	TGTGCCAGCAGTTCGGGACTAGCGGACTACGAGCAGTACTTC	CASSSGLADYEQYF
few	TRBD2	TRBV5-1	TRBJ2-7	19	TGCGCCAGCAGCTTGGTGCCCGCAGGACTAGCGGGAGGGCCCTACGAGCAGTACTTC	CASSLVPAGLAGGPYEQYF
medium-sized	TRBD2	TRBV24-1	TRBJ2-1	13	TGTGCCACCAGTAGCGGGAGCCGCAATGAGCAGTTCTTC	CATSSGSRNEQFF
few	TRBD1	TRBV5-1	TRBJ1-2	19	TGCGCCAGCAGCTTGGGTCTTCACAGGGGTCCTACTTCTAACTATGGCTACACCTTC	CASSLGLHRGPTSNYGYTF
few	-	TRBV12-3/TRBV12-4	TRBJ2-3	15	TGTGCCAGCAGTTGGTCTAGCGCTGGCACAGATACGCAGTATTTT	CASSWSSAGTDTQYF
few	TRBD1	TRBV24-1	TRBJ2-3	15	TGTGCCACCAGTGACCAAGGACAGGGCACAGATACGCAGTATTTT	CATSDQGQGTDTQYF
-	-	TRBV9	TRBJ2-1	15	TGTGCCAGCAGCGTAGGTCTGATTTCCTACAATGAGCAGTTCTTC	CASSVGLISYNEQFF
-	TRBD2	TRBV12-3/TRBV12-4	TRBJ2-1	15	TGTGCCAGCAGCCCACCGGGACTAGCCTACAATGAGCAGTTCTTC	CASSPPGLAYNEQFF
-	TRBD2	TRBV3-1	TRBJ2-7	18	TGTGCCAGCAGCCAAGATGGGATTAGCGGGAGGAGCTCCTACGAGCAGTACTTC	CASSQDGISGRSSYEQYF
-	TRBD2	TRBV29-1	TRBJ2-1	15	TGCAGCGTTGAAATAGGGGAGGGGCTTTGGGTTGAGCAGTTCTTC	CSVEIGEGLWVEQFF
-	TRBD1	TRBV11-2	TRBJ1-6	20	TGTGCCAGCAGCCTTCGCAGACCTTTAAAGGGACAGAAGTATAATTCACCCCTCCACTTT	CASSLRRPLKGQKYNSPLHF
-	-	TRBV3-1	TRBJ2-2	12	TGTGCCAGCAGCCAAGTTATCCGGGAGCTGTTTTTT	CASSQVIRELFF
-	-	TRBV7-2	TRBJ2-7	14	TGTGCCAGCAGCCCTCTTTTGAGCTCCTACGAGCAGTACTTC	CASSPLLSSYEQYF
-	TRBD2	TRBV20-1	TRBJ2-7	16	TGCAGTGCTAGAGATACCCTAGCGGGAGTAAGATACGAGCAGTACTTC	CSARDTLAGVRYEQYF
-	-	TRBV25-1	TRBJ2-7	13	TGTGCCAGCAGCGGGACACCAACCTACGAGCAGTACTTC	CASSGTPTYEQYF
-	-	TRBV7-2	TRBJ2-1	15	TGTGCCAGCAGCCTTAATAGGGGTTCCTACAATGAGCAGTTCTTC	CASSLNRGSYNEQFF
few	-	TRBV6-5	TRBJ2-2	11	TGTGCCAGCAGTGTCTCCGGGGAGCTGTTTTTT	CASSVSGELFF
-	TRBD2	TRBV13	TRBJ2-7	15	TGTGCCAGCAGTATTCTAGCGGGAGGGATCTACGAGCAGTACTTC	CASSILAGGIYEQYF
few	-	TRBV10-2	TRBJ2-4	13	TGCGCCAGCAGTGACCAGGGGAGAAACATTCAGTACTTC	CASSDQGRNIQYF
-	-	TRBV4-1	TRBJ2-5	15	TGCGCCAGCAGCCAGTTCGGCAGGGGAAAAGAGACCCAGTACTTC	CASSQFGRGKETQYF
few	-	TRBV6-5	TRBJ2-7	14	TGTGCCAGCAGTTACTCAGACAGTACCTACGAGCAGTACTTC	CASSYSDSTYEQYF
many	-	TRBV11-1	TRBJ2-7	12	TGCGCCAGCAGCCGCGGCGTTTACGAGCAGTACTTC	CASSRGVYEQYF
few	-	TRBV5-6	TRBJ2-5	13	TGTGCCAGCAGCTTGCACCCTCAAGAGACCCAGTACTTC	CASSLHPQETQYF
few	-	TRBV4-1	TRBJ2-7	14	TGCGCCAGCAGCCAAGCTCCCTATTCCTACGAGCAGTACTTC	CASSQAPYSYEQYF
-	-	TRBV7-9	TRBJ1-6	16	TGTGCCAGCAGCCCGATAGGTCCCTGGGGTAATTCACCCCTCCACTTT	CASSPIGPWGNSPLHF
-	TRBD1	TRBV3-1	TRBJ2-7	14	TGTGCCAGCAGCCAACGACAGGGCGACCACGAGCAGTACTTC	CASSQRQGDHEQYF
-	TRBD1	TRBV7-6	TRBJ2-1	20	TGTGCCAGCAGCTTAAGGCCCGCTCGACAGGGCTATAGCTCCTACAATGAGCAGTTCTTC	CASSLRPARQGYSSYNEQFF
-	TRBD1	TRBV29-1	TRBJ2-7	12	TGCAGGACAGGGGCCGCTAGCTACGAGCAGTACTTC	CRTGAASYEQYF
few	-	TRBV12-3/TRBV12-4	TRBJ1-1	14	TGTGCCAGCAGCCGAACAGGACCCGACACTGAAGCTTTCTTT	CASSRTGPDTEAFF
-	-	TRBV28	TRBJ2-3	13	TGTGCCAGCAGGACCATTAGCACAGATACGCAGTATTTT	CASRTISTDTQYF